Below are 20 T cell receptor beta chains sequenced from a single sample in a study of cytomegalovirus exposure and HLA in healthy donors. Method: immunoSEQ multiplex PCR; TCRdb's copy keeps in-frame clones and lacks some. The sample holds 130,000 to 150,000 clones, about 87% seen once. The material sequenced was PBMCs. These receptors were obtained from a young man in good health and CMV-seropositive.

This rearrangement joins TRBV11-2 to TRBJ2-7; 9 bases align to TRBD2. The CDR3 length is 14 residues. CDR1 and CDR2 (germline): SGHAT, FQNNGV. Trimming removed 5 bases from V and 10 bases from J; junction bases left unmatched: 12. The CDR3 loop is CASSARYGLAQQYF. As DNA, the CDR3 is TGTGCCAGCAGCGCTAGATACGGACTAGCGCAACAGTACTTC.

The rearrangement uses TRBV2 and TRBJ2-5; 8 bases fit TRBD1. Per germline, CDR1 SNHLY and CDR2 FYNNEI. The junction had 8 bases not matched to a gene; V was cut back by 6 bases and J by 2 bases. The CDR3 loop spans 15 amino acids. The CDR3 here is CASSDGQGMQETQYF. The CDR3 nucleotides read TGTGCCAGCAGCGATGGACAGGGAATGCAAGAGACCCAGTACTTC.

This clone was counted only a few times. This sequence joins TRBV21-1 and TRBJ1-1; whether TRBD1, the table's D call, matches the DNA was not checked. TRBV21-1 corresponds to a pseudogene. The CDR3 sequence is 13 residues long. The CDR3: CASSNWGQFEAFF. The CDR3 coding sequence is TGTGCCAGCAGCAATTGGGGACAGTTTGAAGCTTTCTTT.

In DNA form, the CDR3 reads TGTGCCAGCAGCACCCGACAGGATATGAACACTGAAGCTTTCTTT. It is translated as CASSTRQDMNTEAFF. The V and J genes are TRBV7-9 and TRBJ1-1; the D gene is possibly TRBD1 (6 bases). The germline CDR1 and CDR2 sequences are SEHNR and FQNEAQ (reference sequence). The CDR3 spans 15 residues. V shed 5 bases and J shed 0 bases, with 13 bases lying between them.

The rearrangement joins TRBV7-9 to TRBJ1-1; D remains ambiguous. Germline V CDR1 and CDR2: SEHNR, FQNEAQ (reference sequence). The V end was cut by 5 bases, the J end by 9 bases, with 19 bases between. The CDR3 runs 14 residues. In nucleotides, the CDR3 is TGTGCCAGCAGCGAGCGCCCTAAGGGAGGCCAAGCTTTCTTT. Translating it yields CASSERPKGGQAFF.

The CDR3, as DNA: TGTGCCAGCAGCCTTGGACTAGCGGGAGGGGGGGGCACAGATACGCAGTATTTT. This encodes CASSLGLAGGGGTDTQYF. V is TRBV4-2 and J is TRBJ2-3; TRBD2 aligns across 15 bases. The germline gives CDR1 LGHNA, CDR2 YNFKEQ. The CDR3 is 18 residues long. Germline trimming cut 4 bases from V and 1 base from J; bases unmatched to any gene: 6.

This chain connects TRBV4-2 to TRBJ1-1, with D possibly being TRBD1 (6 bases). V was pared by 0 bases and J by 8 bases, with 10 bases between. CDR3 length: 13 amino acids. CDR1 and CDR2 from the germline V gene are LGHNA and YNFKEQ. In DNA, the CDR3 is TGTGCCAGCAGCCAAGATGGGGGGGGCGAAGCTTTCTTT. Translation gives CASSQDGGGEAFF.

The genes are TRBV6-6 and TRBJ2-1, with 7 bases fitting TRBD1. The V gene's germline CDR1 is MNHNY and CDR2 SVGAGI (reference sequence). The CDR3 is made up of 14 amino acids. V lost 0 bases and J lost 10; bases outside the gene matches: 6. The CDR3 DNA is TGTGCCAGCAGTTACTCCGCCCCGGGACAGGAGCAGTTCTTC. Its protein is CASSYSAPGQEQFF.

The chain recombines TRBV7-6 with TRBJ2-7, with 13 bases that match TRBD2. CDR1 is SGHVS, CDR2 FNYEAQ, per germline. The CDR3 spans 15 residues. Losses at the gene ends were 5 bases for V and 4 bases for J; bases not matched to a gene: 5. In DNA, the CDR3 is TGTGCCAGCAGCGCCGGGACTAGCGGGGATTACGAGCAGTACTTC. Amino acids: CASSAGTSGDYEQYF.

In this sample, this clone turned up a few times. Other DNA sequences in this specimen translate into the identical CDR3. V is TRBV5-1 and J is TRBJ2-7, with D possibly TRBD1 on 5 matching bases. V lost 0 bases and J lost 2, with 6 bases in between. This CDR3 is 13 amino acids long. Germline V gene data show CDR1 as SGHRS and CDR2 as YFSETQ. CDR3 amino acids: CASSLEGAYEQYF. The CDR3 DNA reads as TGCGCCAGCAGCTTGGAAGGGGCCTACGAGCAGTACTTC.

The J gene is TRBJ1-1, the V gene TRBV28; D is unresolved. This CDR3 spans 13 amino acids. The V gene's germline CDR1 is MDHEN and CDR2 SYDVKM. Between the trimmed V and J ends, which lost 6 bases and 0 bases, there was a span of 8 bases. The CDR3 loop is CASRRGMNTEAFF. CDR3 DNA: TGTGCCAGCAGAAGAGGGATGAACACTGAAGCTTTCTTT.

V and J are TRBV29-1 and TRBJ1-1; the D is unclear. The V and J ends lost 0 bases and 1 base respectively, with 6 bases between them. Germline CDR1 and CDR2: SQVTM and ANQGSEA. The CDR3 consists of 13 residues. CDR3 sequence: CSVEDGQNTEAFF. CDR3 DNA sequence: TGCAGCGTTGAAGATGGGCAGAACACTGAAGCTTTCTTT.

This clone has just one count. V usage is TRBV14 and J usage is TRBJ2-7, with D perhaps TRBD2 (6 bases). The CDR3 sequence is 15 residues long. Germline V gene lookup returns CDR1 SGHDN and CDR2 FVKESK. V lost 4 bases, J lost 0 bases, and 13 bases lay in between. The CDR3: CASSRTGTLSYEQYF. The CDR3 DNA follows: TGTGCCAGCAGCCGGACGGGGACTCTCTCCTACGAGCAGTACTTC.

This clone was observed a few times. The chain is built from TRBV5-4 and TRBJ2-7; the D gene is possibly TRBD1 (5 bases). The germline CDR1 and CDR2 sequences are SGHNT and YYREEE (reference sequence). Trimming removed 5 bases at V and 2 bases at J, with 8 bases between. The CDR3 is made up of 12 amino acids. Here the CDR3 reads CASSRQTYEQYF. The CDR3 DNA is TGTGCCAGCAGTAGACAGACCTACGAGCAGTACTTC.

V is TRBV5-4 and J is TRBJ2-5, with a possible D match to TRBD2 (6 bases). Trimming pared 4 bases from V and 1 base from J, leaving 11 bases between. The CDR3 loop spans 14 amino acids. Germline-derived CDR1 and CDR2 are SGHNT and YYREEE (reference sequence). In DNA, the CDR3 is TGTGCCAGCAGCCGCCGGGACTTCCAAGAGACCCAGTACTTC. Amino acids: CASSRRDFQETQYF.

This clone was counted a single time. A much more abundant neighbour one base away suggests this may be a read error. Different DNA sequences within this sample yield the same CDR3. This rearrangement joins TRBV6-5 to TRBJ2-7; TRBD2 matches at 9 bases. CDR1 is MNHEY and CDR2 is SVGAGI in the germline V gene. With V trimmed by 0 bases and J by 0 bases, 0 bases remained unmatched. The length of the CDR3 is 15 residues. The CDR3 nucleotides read TGTGCCAGCAGTTACTCTAGCGGGAGCTCCTACGAGCAGTACTTC. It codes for CASSYSSGSSYEQYF.

CDR3 DNA sequence: TGTGCCAGCAGCTCGGGAAGTAGAAGGTCCGGGGAGCTGTTTTTT. This codes for CASSSGSRRSGELFF. The chain is built from TRBV7-2 and TRBJ2-2, with D possibly being TRBD2 (5 bases). Trimming cost V 4 bases and J 6 bases, with 15 bases left between them. The germline V gene encodes CDR1 SGHTA and CDR2 FQGNSA. This CDR3 region has 15 residues.

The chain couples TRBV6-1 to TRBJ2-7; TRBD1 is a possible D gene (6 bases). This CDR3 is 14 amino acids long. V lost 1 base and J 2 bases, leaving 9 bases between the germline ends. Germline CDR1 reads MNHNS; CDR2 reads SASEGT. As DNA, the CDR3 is TGTGCCAGCAGTGAAGACAGGGCCCCCTACGAGCAGTACTTC. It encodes CASSEDRAPYEQYF.

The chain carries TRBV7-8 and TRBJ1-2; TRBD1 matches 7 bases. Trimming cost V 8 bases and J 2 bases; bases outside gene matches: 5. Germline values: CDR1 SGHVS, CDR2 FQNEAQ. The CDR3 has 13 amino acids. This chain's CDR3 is CASGTGENYGYTF. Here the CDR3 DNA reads TGTGCCAGCGGTACAGGGGAGAACTATGGCTACACCTTC.

This chain's CDR3 is CASSLYRGYGYTF. The CDR3 DNA reads as TGTGCCAGCAGTTTATACAGGGGCTATGGCTACACCTTC. The chain employs TRBV28 and TRBJ1-2, with 7 bases identical to TRBD1. Germline V lookup: CDR1 MDHEN, CDR2 SYDVKM. V lost 1 base to trimming and J lost 4 bases; unmatched junction nucleotides: 0. This CDR3 contains 13 residues.